Below, 15 T cell receptor beta chains from the same sample are listed, as sequenced in a study of blood T cell repertoires in COVID-19. Produced via immunoSEQ multiplex PCR; TCRdb's table is partial and in-frame only. The table has 150,000 to 200,000 clones, 81% seen once. The sample comprised peripheral blood. Receptors originate from a man between 60 and 75 years old with active or convalescent COVID-19.

This chain uses TRBV29-1 with TRBJ2-5; D not resolved. CDR3 size: 13 residues. Trimming left V 7 bases short and J 5 bases short, with 17 bases between. From germline, CDR1 is SQVTM and CDR2 ANQGSEA. In DNA form, the CDR3 reads TGCAGCGGGAAACTGTGGGCATCGGAGACCCAGTACTTC. This encodes CSGKLWASETQYF.

The chain has TRBV24-1 and TRBJ2-2; TRBD1 matches at 8 bases. The CDR3 runs to 16 residues. CDR1 is KGHDR and CDR2 is SFDVKD in the germline V gene. With 4 bases clipped from V and 1 base from J, the junction kept 4 bases outside the gene matches. This CDR3 reads CATSDAGTGNTGELFF. The CDR3 DNA reads as TGTGCCACCAGTGACGCCGGGACAGGGAACACCGGGGAGCTGTTTTTT.

The chain links TRBV20-1 to TRBJ1-1; 8 nucleotides match TRBD1. Germline V gene data show CDR1 as DFQATT and CDR2 as SNEGSKA (reference sequence). Trimming removed 3 bases from V and 1 base from J; junction bases left unmatched: 4. The CDR3 is 14 amino acids. In nucleotides, the CDR3 is TGCAGTGCTAGTACAGGGGGGCCGAACACTGAAGCTTTCTTT. The encoded protein is CSASTGGPNTEAFF.

The chain couples TRBV5-1 to TRBJ2-7, with TRBD2 as a possible D gene (6 bases). The germline CDR1 and CDR2 sequences are SGHRS and YFSETQ. The CDR3 runs 15 residues. V was trimmed by 0 bases and J by 5 bases, leaving 15 bases between them. CDR3 amino acids: CASSLGTLAGDEQYF. Here the CDR3 DNA reads TGCGCCAGCAGCTTGGGTACACTAGCCGGCGACGAGCAGTACTTC.

V and J are TRBV2 and TRBJ2-3; D is possibly TRBD2 (6 bases). V was trimmed by 1 base and J by 2 bases, leaving 10 bases between them. From germline, CDR1 is SNHLY and CDR2 FYNNEI. The CDR3 sequence is 15 residues long. The CDR3 DNA reads TGTGCCAGCAGTGAAGAGGGCGGGAACACAGATACGCAGTATTTT. This sequence encodes CASSEEGGNTDTQYF.

This chain connects TRBV9 to TRBJ1-1; TRBD1 matches at 7 bases. Trimming at V came to 0 bases and at J to 7 bases, leaving 6 bases not matched to a gene. The CDR3 spans 14 residues. Germline lookup yields CDR1 SGDLS and CDR2 YYNGEE. This chain's CDR3 is CASSVVQGGIEAFF. The CDR3 DNA reads TGTGCCAGCAGCGTAGTGCAGGGGGGAATTGAAGCTTTCTTT.

The chain recombines TRBV4-2 with TRBJ2-2, with 10 bases fitting TRBD1. V lost 4 bases and J lost 7; bases outside the gene matches: 9. There are 16 residues in the CDR3. Per the germline V gene, CDR1 is LGHNA and CDR2 is YNFKEQ. The CDR3 nucleotides are TGTGCCAGCAGCCTTCCCGGGACAGGGGACGGCGGGGAGCTGTTTTTT. Translation: CASSLPGTGDGGELFF.

The genes are TRBV5-1 and TRBJ1-1; no reliable D call. Germline-derived CDR1 and CDR2 are SGHRS and YFSETQ. The length of the CDR3 is 14 residues. V gave up 4 bases and J gave up 4 bases, with 14 bases separating them. CDR3 sequence: CASSPGSRFTEAFF. The CDR3 DNA sequence: TGCGCCAGCAGCCCCGGCTCCAGGTTCACTGAAGCTTTCTTT.

The V gene is TRBV28, the J gene TRBJ1-5, with 10 bases aligning to TRBD1. The CDR3 is made up of 18 amino acids. CDR1 and CDR2 from the germline V gene are MDHEN and SYDVKM. After removal of 3 bases from V and 7 bases from J, the junction contained 15 bases not matched to a gene. CDR3 amino acids: CASSFEGPGTGVYQPQHF. DNA of the CDR3: TGTGCCAGCAGTTTTGAGGGCCCGGGGACAGGGGTTTACCAGCCCCAGCATTTT.

This rearrangement joins TRBV10-3 to TRBJ1-1; D is unresolved. The CDR3 spans 14 residues. The germline V and J ends were trimmed by 4 bases and 5 bases, with 14 bases remaining between them. The germline V gene has CDR1 ENHRY and CDR2 SYGVKD. The CDR3 DNA reads TGTGCCATCAGTGCCCCGCCATCGGGAACTGAAGCTTTCTTT. It specifies CAISAPPSGTEAFF.

The chain employs TRBV25-1 and TRBJ2-5, with 10 bases identical to TRBD2. This CDR3 is built from 15 residues. V lost 3 bases, J lost 2 bases, and 3 bases stayed unmatched. Germline-derived CDR1 and CDR2 are MGHDK and SYGVNS. The CDR3 loop reads CASSDTSGVQETQYF. CDR3 sequence (DNA): TGTGCCAGCAGTGATACTAGCGGGGTTCAAGAGACCCAGTACTTC.

The chain couples TRBV7-9 to TRBJ2-5; D is undetermined. Germline V lookup: CDR1 SEHNR, CDR2 FQNEAQ (reference sequence). The CDR3 runs to 12 residues. V lost 5 bases, J lost 13 bases, and 17 bases lay in between. The CDR3: CASSQNRVSVYF. The CDR3, as DNA: TGTGCCAGCAGCCAAAACCGGGTCTCCGTGTACTTC.

J is TRBJ2-3 and V is TRBV29-1; the D gene is possibly TRBD2 (6 bases). Germline V gives CDR1 SQVTM, CDR2 ANQGSEA. The CDR3 consists of 14 residues. The V end was cut by 7 bases, the J end by 0 bases, with 14 bases between. The CDR3 DNA is TGCAGCGGTTCCGGGGGATGGAGCACAGATACGCAGTATTTT. It is translated as CSGSGGWSTDTQYF.

This sequence joins TRBV5-1 and TRBJ1-1; the D is unclear. The CDR3 covers 13 residues. V was clipped by 4 bases and J by 2 bases, with 9 bases between them. The germline V gene has CDR1 SGHRS and CDR2 YFSETQ. CDR3 sequence: CASSQTPNTEAFF. The CDR3 DNA reads as TGCGCCAGCAGCCAGACACCTAACACTGAAGCTTTCTTT. Full variable domain (outside the CDR3, taken from reference TRBV5-1 and TRBJ1-1): KAGVTQTPRYLIKTRGQQVTLSCSPISGHRSVSWYQQTPGQGLQFLFEYFSETQRNKGNFPGRFSGRQFSNSRSEMNVSTLELGDSALYLCASSQTPNTEAFFGQGTRLTVV.

This chain connects TRBV7-3 to TRBJ2-2; D remains unclear. The germline CDR1 and CDR2 sequences are SGHTA and FQGTGA. Trimming pared 4 bases from V and 2 bases from J, leaving 5 bases between. The CDR3 spans 13 residues. Written as DNA, the CDR3 is TGTGCCAGCAGCTCCAGTAACACCGGGGAGCTGTTTTTT. Translation gives CASSSSNTGELFF.